One and the same sample provided the 8 T cell receptor beta chains below, sequenced in a study of T cell responses to AZD1222 COVID-19 vaccine. Profiled with immunoSEQ multiplex PCR; TCRdb holds only in-frame clones, not every one. The sample lists nearly 110,000 clones, about 93% occurring once. Sequencing used peripheral blood, obtained 28 days after the second AZD1222 dose. The receptors stem from an adult who received the AZD1222 COVID-19 vaccine.

The J gene is TRBJ1-6, the V gene TRBV30, with a tentative D call TRBD1 (5 bases). Trimming stripped 5 bases from V and 7 bases from J, with 15 bases between. Germline V CDR1 and CDR2: GTSNPN, SVGIG (reference sequence). The CDR3 contains 14 residues. This chain's CDR3 is CAWGPGTVNSPLHF. The DNA for the CDR3 is TGTGCCTGGGGACCCGGGACGGTGAATTCACCCCTCCACTTT.

J is TRBJ2-7 and V is TRBV11-1; 9 positions agree with TRBD2. The germline CDR1 and CDR2 sequences are SGHAT and FQDESV (reference sequence). This CDR3 has 16 residues. V trimming: 6 bases; J trimming: 5 bases; junction bases outside the gene matches: 14. CDR3 sequence reads: CASRRTAGGFLDEQYF. The CDR3 bases are TGTGCCAGCAGGAGGACAGCGGGGGGCTTTCTCGACGAGCAGTACTTC. Full variable domain (remainder filled in from reference TRBV11-1 and TRBJ2-7): EAEVAQSPRYKITEKSQAVAFWCDPISGHATLYWYRQILGQGPELLVQFQDESVVDDSQLPKDRFSAERLKGVDSTLKIQPAELGDSAMYLCASRRTAGGFLDEQYFGPGTRLTVT.

The chain has TRBV29-1 and TRBJ2-7, with 7 bases matching TRBD1. The germline V gene encodes CDR1 SQVTM and CDR2 ANQGSEA. This CDR3 region has 12 residues. CDR3 in DNA: TGCAGTTATGGGGACAGTTCCTACGAGCAGTACTTC. It codes for CSYGDSSYEQYF.

This chain joins TRBV6-5 and TRBJ1-1, with 10 bases identical to TRBD1. The length of the CDR3 is 15 residues. Unmatched junction bases numbered 7, after V lost 5 bases and J lost 4 bases. Germline V gene lookup returns CDR1 MNHEY and CDR2 SVGAGI. CDR3 in DNA: TGTGCCAGCAGTAAAACGGGACAGGGGCGCACTGAAGCTTTCTTT. It translates to CASSKTGQGRTEAFF.

The gene calls are TRBV28 and TRBJ1-1; D is uncertain. This CDR3 region has 13 residues. With 3 bases removed from V and 4 bases from J, the gap between germline ends came to 9 bases. The germline CDR1 and CDR2 sequences are MDHEN and SYDVKM. CDR3 sequence reads: CASSFEGFTEAFF. The CDR3 region has the DNA TGTGCCAGCAGTTTCGAAGGGTTCACTGAAGCTTTCTTT.

This rearrangement joins TRBV6-5 to TRBJ2-2, with 9 bases matching TRBD1. V trimming: 5 bases; J trimming: 6 bases; junction bases outside the gene matches: 7. CDR1 is MNHEY and CDR2 is SVGAGI in the germline V gene. This CDR3 is 15 amino acids long. The CDR3 loop is CASSPDRGGPGELFF. The CDR3 region has the DNA TGTGCCAGCAGTCCGGACAGGGGAGGCCCCGGGGAGCTGTTTTTT.

This clone was picked up a small number of times. CDR3 DNA: TGCGCCAGCAGCCAACCAGGGAGCGCCTATGGCTACACCTTC. It yields the protein CASSQPGSAYGYTF. The V call is TRBV4-3, the J call TRBJ1-2, with a possible D match to TRBD1 (5 bases). Germline lookup yields CDR1 LGHNA and CDR2 YSLEER. The CDR3 loop spans 14 amino acids. V lost 2 bases, J lost 4 bases, and 11 bases lay in between.

V usage is TRBV5-1 and J usage is TRBJ1-1; D unclear. V was shortened by 2 bases and J by 1 base, with 6 bases between the two germline ends. CDR3 length: 13 residues. The germline CDR1 and CDR2 sequences are SGHRS and YFSETQ. CDR3: CASSFYQNTEAFF. CDR3 coding DNA: TGCGCCAGCAGCTTTTACCAGAACACTGAAGCTTTCTTT. The whole variable domain, filled in from reference TRBV5-1 and TRBJ1-1, reads KAGVTQTPRYLIKTRGQQVTLSCSPISGHRSVSWYQQTPGQGLQFLFEYFSETQRNKGNFPGRFSGRQFSNSRSEMNVSTLELGDSALYLCASSFYQNTEAFFGQGTRLTVV.